A selection of T cell receptor beta chains follows, all from one sample in a study of CD8+ T cells in alopecia areata. Sequenced by immunoSEQ multiplex PCR; TCRdb stores in-frame clones only, minus some. The profile covers fewer than 40,000 clones, with less than 55% appearing a single time and under 2% taken by the ten largest. Sequenced sample: CD4+ Tregs sorted from blood. These receptors were obtained from a human donor with alopecia areata. Each CDR3 is given with its conserved first and last residue. Each record gives: V gene, J gene, CDR3 protein.

TRBV29-1	TRBJ1-4	CSVGGSGSGKLFF
TRBV4-3	TRBJ2-2	CASSRGVAGGIGELFF
TRBV7-9	TRBJ2-1	CASSSRVTGSTRQFF
TRBV29-1	TRBJ2-5	CSVAMAQETQYF
TRBV19	TRBJ2-2	CASSSSSGTALTGELFF
TRBV28	TRBJ2-1	CASRTRSGSDEQFF
TRBV2	TRBJ2-5	CASSDAASLETQYF
TRBV7-2	TRBJ1-5	CASSLGPTGGRQHF
TRBV7-3	TRBJ2-3	CASSTGGGNTDTQYF
TRBV19	TRBJ2-7	CASSIWSSGSYEQYF
TRBV5-6	TRBJ1-6	CASSLVRKRHNSPLHF
TRBV7-2	TRBJ1-2	CASSSLSANYGYTF
TRBV21-1	TRBJ2-1	CASRGWREYNEQFF
TRBV29-1	TRBJ2-3	CSVKGDVASTDTQYF
TRBV7-2	TRBJ2-1	CASSFRNEQFF
TRBV4-2	TRBJ2-7	CASSQVSTGGHREQYF
TRBV2	TRBJ2-3	CASSAGLLTDTQYF
TRBV5-4	TRBJ2-3	CASSLGQASDTQYF
TRBV4-1	TRBJ2-1	CASSQPPYNEQFF
TRBV14	TRBJ1-1	CASSRRATSSEAFF
TRBV11-2	TRBJ2-3	CASSPPGTRRDTQYF
TRBV5-4	TRBJ1-2	CASSSQGAGYGYTF
TRBV6-5	TRBJ1-3	CASQSSFQHGNTIYF
TRBV10-3	TRBJ1-1	CAISQSGQGTEAFF
TRBV18	TRBJ2-5	CAGTGDRKETQYF
TRBV7-3	TRBJ2-1	CASSSTGGYNEQFF
TRBV7-2	TRBJ2-5	CASSASYRDQYF
TRBV19	TRBJ1-5	CASSMRGPYSNQPQHF
TRBV7-3	TRBJ2-1	CASSLDSGRYSEQFF
TRBV19	TRBJ2-7	CASSIFWDRRVDEQYF
TRBV20-1	TRBJ2-7	CSAKTLGEQYF
TRBV7-2	TRBJ1-3	CASSPSTGAGNTIYF
TRBV29-1	TRBJ2-2	CSVGRLNTGELFF
TRBV5-6	TRBJ2-7	CASSLVGFAYEQYF
TRBV19	TRBJ2-1	CASSRYGASGGPYSYNEQFF
TRBV6-7	TRBJ2-5	CASSYSRGQEKDGARETQYF